This entry is about one TCR beta chain. Per the original data handling: It was from reference gene primer amplification that nucleated cell counts were estimated. Sequenced by immunoSEQ multiplex PCR; TCRdb stores in-frame clones only, minus some. V, J and clone size derive from that table, while D and trimming were established from the DNA sequence. The sample shows 200,000 or so clones, 70% to 90% of them seen only once. These data are taken from a study of blood T cell repertoires in COVID-19. Study context: The cDNA or gDNA used as material had been derived from T cells, B-cell-depleted T cells, or PBMCs.

Recruited during active infection, patients (from Seattle) were subsequently followed longitudinally. Material: peripheral blood. The TCR originated in a man aged 45-65 years with COVID-19, enrolled during active disease.

The CDR3 DNA follows: TGTGCCAGCAGTCCAGGGGAATCCTACGAGCAGTACTTC. Translation: CASSPGESYEQYF. The chain uses TRBV28 and TRBJ2-7; D is possibly TRBD1 (6 bases). Trimming took off 5 bases at V and 1 base at J, with 9 bases between the two ends. Germline CDR1 MDHEN, CDR2 SYDVKM. This CDR3 spans 13 amino acids.